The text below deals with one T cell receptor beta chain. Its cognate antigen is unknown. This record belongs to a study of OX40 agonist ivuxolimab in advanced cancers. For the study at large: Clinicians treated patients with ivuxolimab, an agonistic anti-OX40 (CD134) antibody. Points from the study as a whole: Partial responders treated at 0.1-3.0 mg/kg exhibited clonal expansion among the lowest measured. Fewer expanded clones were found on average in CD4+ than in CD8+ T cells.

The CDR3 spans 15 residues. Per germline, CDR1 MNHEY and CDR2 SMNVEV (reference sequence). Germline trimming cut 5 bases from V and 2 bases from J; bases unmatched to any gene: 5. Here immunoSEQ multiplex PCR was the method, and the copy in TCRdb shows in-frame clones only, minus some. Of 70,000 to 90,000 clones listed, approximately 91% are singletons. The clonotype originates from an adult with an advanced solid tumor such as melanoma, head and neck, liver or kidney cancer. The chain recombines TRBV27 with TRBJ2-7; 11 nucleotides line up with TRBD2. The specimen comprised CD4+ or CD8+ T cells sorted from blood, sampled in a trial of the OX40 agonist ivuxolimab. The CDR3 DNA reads TGTGCCAGCAGTACCGGGACTAGCGGTACCTACGAGCAGTACTTC. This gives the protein CASSTGTSGTYEQYF.